One sample yielded the 16 T cell receptor beta chains listed below, sequenced in a study of beta chain features in type 1 diabetes. Findings of the study overall: Shortening of TCRB CDR3s, moderate but significant, appeared in all four CD4+ subsets of Type 1 diabetes patients.

The isolated RNA, all of it, was reverse transcribed, so expressed TCRB transcripts were what got sequenced. The repertoire was sequenced with immunoSEQ multiplex PCR; TCRdb's copy has only in-frame clones and lacks some. The table lists tens of thousands of clones, roughly 53% of them singletons. Which antigens these TCRs recognize remains unknown. Sequenced: stem cell memory CD4+ T cells from blood. The receptors were sampled from a man in his thirties or forties with type 1 diabetes.

The J gene is TRBJ2-1, the V gene TRBV29-1; TRBD2 agrees at 7 bases. This CDR3 comprises 16 residues. With 6 bases clipped from V and 4 bases from J, the junction kept 15 bases outside the gene matches. Germline V CDR1 and CDR2: SQVTM, ANQGSEA. CDR3 nucleotide sequence: TGCAGCGTCCTGCCATGGGGGGGGTTGGGGTACAATGAGCAGTTCTTC. Amino acid sequence: CSVLPWGGLGYNEQFF.

The chain is built from TRBV5-4 and TRBJ2-2; no clear D. Germline values: CDR1 SGHNT, CDR2 YYREEE (reference sequence). Trimming stripped 0 bases from V and 2 bases from J, with 5 bases between. The length of the CDR3 is 14 residues. Here the CDR3 DNA reads TGTGCCAGCAGCTTGGGGCCCAACACCGGGGAGCTGTTTTTT. Translation: CASSLGPNTGELFF.

The chain carries TRBV15 and TRBJ2-7; 7 bases fit TRBD2. Unmatched junction bases numbered 13, after V lost 5 bases and J lost 3 bases. This CDR3 has 16 amino acids. Germline CDR1 and CDR2: LNHNV and YYDKDF (reference sequence). CDR3: CATSGDQGGRIYEQYF. CDR3 DNA: TGTGCCACCAGCGGTGATCAGGGAGGGAGAATCTACGAGCAGTACTTC.

The chain links TRBV5-4 to TRBJ1-2, with D perhaps matching TRBD1 (6 bases). CDR1 SGHNT and CDR2 YYREEE come from the germline V gene (reference sequence). The CDR3 length is 16 residues. V dropped 1 base and J dropped 4 bases, with 17 bases sitting between them. The CDR3 spells CASSLTGRGLAYGYTF. CDR3 bases: TGTGCCAGCAGCTTGACAGGGAGGGGGTTAGCCTATGGCTACACCTTC. Combining the CDR3 with reference TRBV5-4 and TRBJ1-2 gives the whole variable domain ETGVTQSPTHLIKTRGQQVTLRCSSQSGHNTVSWYQQALGQGPQFIFQYYREEENGRGNFPPRFSGLQFPNYSSELNVNALELDDSALYLCASSLTGRGLAYGYTFGSGTRLTVV.

V and J are TRBV2 and TRBJ1-1; TRBD1 might be the D (5 bases). The V end was cut by 7 bases, the J end by 3 bases, with 12 bases between. The CDR3 sequence is 13 residues long. CDR1 SNHLY and CDR2 FYNNEI come from the germline V gene. This CDR3 is CASTYQGYTEAFF. In DNA, the CDR3 is TGTGCCAGCACCTACCAGGGTTACACTGAAGCTTTCTTT.

This clone has a handful of counts. The CDR3 coding sequence is TGTGCCAGCACCCAAGGGGGGGCCGGGGGCTACACCTTC. The encoded protein is CASTQGGAGGYTF. V gene TRBV28 combines with J gene TRBJ1-2; perhaps TRBD1 as D (6 bases). The CDR3 spans 13 residues. Trimming took 7 bases from V and 8 from J, leaving 17 bases between them. From germline, CDR1 is MDHEN and CDR2 SYDVKM.

The chain is built from TRBV10-3 and TRBJ2-3; TRBD1 agrees at 9 bases. This CDR3 region has 14 residues. Germline lookup yields CDR1 ENHRY and CDR2 SYGVKD. The junction had 9 bases not matched to a gene; V was cut back by 10 bases and J by 4 bases. The CDR3 loop is CATSRDREADTQYF. The CDR3 DNA follows: TGTGCCACTTCCCGGGACAGGGAGGCAGATACGCAGTATTTT.

A few counts support this clone. J is TRBJ1-1 and V is TRBV19; maybe TRBD1 (5 bases). Germline CDR1 is LNHDA and CDR2 is SQIVND (reference sequence). There are 16 residues in the CDR3. V lost 9 bases to trimming and J lost 2 bases, with 22 bases between them. CDR3 DNA: TGTGCCAGCAAACCCAAAGACAGCACCCTAAACACTGAAGCTTTCTTT. Its translation: CASKPKDSTLNTEAFF.

The chain joins TRBV11-3 to TRBJ2-3; the D gene is possibly TRBD2 (5 bases). The CDR3 contains 14 residues. Deletions cut 5 bases from V and 5 bases from J, with 14 bases between. CDR1 is SGHNT, CDR2 YENEEA, per germline. The CDR3 DNA sequence: TGTGCCAGCAGCCCCCCTCCCCGGGGAGATACGCAGTATTTT. Residues: CASSPPPRGDTQYF. Full variable domain (missing parts from reference TRBV11-3 and TRBJ2-3): EAGVVQSPRYKIIEKKQPVAFWCNPISGHNTLYWYLQNLGQGPELLIRYENEEAVDDSQLPKDRFSAERLKGVDSTLKIQPAELGDSAVYLCASSPPPRGDTQYFGPGTRLTVL.

This clone was counted only a few times. The V and J genes are TRBV29-1 and TRBJ2-7; no reliable D call. Germline-derived CDR1 and CDR2 are SQVTM and ANQGSEA. There are 11 residues in the CDR3. V was cut by 3 bases and J by 3 bases, with 6 bases left in between. This chain's CDR3 is CSVESSYEQYF. The CDR3 DNA reads as TGCAGCGTTGAGTCGAGCTACGAGCAGTACTTC.

A few counts support this clone. The rearrangement uses TRBV30 and TRBJ2-1, with a tentative D call TRBD1 (6 bases). This CDR3 has 11 amino acids. Trimming pared 4 bases from V and 9 bases from J, leaving 10 bases between. Germline CDR1 is GTSNPN and CDR2 is SVGIG (reference sequence). The CDR3 protein is CAWTRQVEQFF. DNA of the CDR3: TGTGCCTGGACCCGACAGGTTGAGCAGTTCTTC.

The rearrangement joins TRBV5-1 to TRBJ1-2, with a weak D call TRBD1 (6 bases). The CDR3 totals 11 residues. Germline V gene lookup returns CDR1 SGHRS and CDR2 YFSETQ. Between the trimmed V and J ends, which lost 7 bases and 3 bases, there was a span of 7 bases. CDR3 sequence: CASRQDYGYTF. The CDR3 DNA sequence: TGCGCCAGCCGACAGGACTATGGCTACACCTTC.

A note on this clone: One end of the junction varies from germline; a read error may be responsible. V gene TRBV5-1 combines with J gene TRBJ2-7; a weak D match, TRBD2 (6 bases). CDR1 is SGHRS, CDR2 YFSETQ, per germline. The CDR3 length is 13 residues. The CDR3 reads CASSLSRVGTLHF. DNA of the CDR3: TGCGCCAGCAGCTTGAGTCGGGTTGGGACTCTGCACTTC. Full variable domain (rest looked up from reference TRBV5-1 and TRBJ2-7): KAGVTQTPRYLIKTRGQQVTLSCSPISGHRSVSWYQQTPGQGLQFLFEYFSETQRNKGNFPGRFSGRQFSNSRSEMNVSTLELGDSALYLCASSLSRVGTLHFGPGTRLTVT.

The sample holds a few counts of this clone. The chain is built from TRBV5-1 and TRBJ2-3, with 9 bases that match TRBD2. Germline loops: CDR1 SGHRS, CDR2 YFSETQ. The trim removed 5 bases at V and 3 bases at J, leaving 7 bases unmatched. The CDR3 sequence is 15 residues long. The CDR3 protein is CASREREAITDTQYF. For the CDR3, the DNA is TGCGCCAGCAGGGAGCGGGAGGCGATAACAGATACGCAGTATTTT.

The chain uses TRBV11-3 and TRBJ1-2, with D possibly being TRBD1 (6 bases). CDR3 length: 15 residues. The germline V and J ends were trimmed by 5 bases and 1 base, with 14 bases remaining between them. In germline, CDR1 is SGHNT, CDR2 YENEEA. The CDR3 DNA follows: TGTGCCAGCAGCCGCGGACAGACGAGTAACTATGGCTACACCTTC. Encoded protein: CASSRGQTSNYGYTF. Together with reference TRBV11-3 and TRBJ1-2, the CDR3 gives the full variable domain: EAGVVQSPRYKIIEKKQPVAFWCNPISGHNTLYWYLQNLGQGPELLIRYENEEAVDDSQLPKDRFSAERLKGVDSTLKIQPAELGDSAVYLCASSRGQTSNYGYTFGSGTRLTVV.

The V gene is TRBV5-6, the J gene TRBJ1-5, with 7 bases that match TRBD1. The germline gives CDR1 SGHDT, CDR2 YYEEEE. This CDR3 spans 14 amino acids. Trimming cost V 3 bases and J 6 bases; bases outside gene matches: 6. The CDR3 loop reads CASSSTGLSQPQHF. CDR3 bases: TGTGCCAGCAGCTCGACAGGGCTATCTCAGCCCCAGCATTTT.